The clone carrying this T cell receptor beta chain has more than one count but fewer than ten. What it binds is unknown. Other DNA sequences within the sample encode an identical CDR3. The data derive from a study of beta chain features in type 1 diabetes. Study-wide background: Healthy donors and patients had similar age, gender and cell yields.

Expressed TCRB transcripts were sequenced because the entire RNA isolate underwent reverse transcription. Measured with immunoSEQ multiplex PCR; TCRdb has only the in-frame clones, and not every one. The data show 350,000 to 450,000 clones, approximately 15% seen once. A sort by CD45RO/CCR7/CD25/CD127/CD95/CD27 yielded CD4+ naive, central memory, regulatory and stem cell-like memory cells. Findings of the study overall: Researchers cautioned that cDNA sequencing could over-represent cells with high TCR expression. Sampled from patients, naive, central memory and Treg TCRB repertoires appeared more similar than those sampled from healthy donors.

This receptor was taken from a man aged 25 to 40 in good health. The material sequenced was naive CD4+ T cells from blood.

CDR3 bases: TGTGCCAGCTCACCAGGAAACTATGGCTACACCTTC. Amino acid sequence: CASSPGNYGYTF. The chain employs TRBV18 and TRBJ1-2; D is unclear. The CDR3 is 12 residues long. The germline V and J ends were trimmed by 2 bases and 2 bases, with 3 bases remaining between them. Germline lookup yields CDR1 KGHSH and CDR2 LQKENI.